This entry lists 7 T cell receptor beta chains sequenced from one sample in a study of shared clonotypes between healthy human individuals. Naive CD8 cells, CD45RO-negative and positively selected for CCR7, excluded terminally differentiated effector memory CD45RA+ cells. TCRdb keeps only in-frame clones here, not all; method: immunoSEQ multiplex PCR. The repertoire holds about 2.1 million clones, around 93% seen once, with roughly 1.7% in the top ten. Sequenced: naive CD8+ T cells from PBMCs. These receptors were taken from a man aged 18 to 29 in good health. Some clones in this sample may be carry-over from other donors' samples.

The rearrangement uses TRBV25-1 and TRBJ2-4; no clear D. CDR3 size: 15 residues. Germline CDR1 and CDR2: MGHDK and SYGVNS. V was cut by 0 bases and J by 1 base, with 7 bases left in between. CDR3 DNA sequence: TGTGCCAGCAGTGAATACGGGTCTGCCAAAAACATTCAGTACTTC. This encodes CASSEYGSAKNIQYF.

The rearrangement uses TRBV5-1 and TRBJ2-2, with 8 bases fitting TRBD1. Trimming took 2 bases from V and 3 from J; bases not matched to a gene: 15. There are 19 residues in the CDR3. Germline assignment: CDR1 SGHRS and CDR2 YFSETQ. The CDR3 DNA reads TGCGCCAGCAGCTTCAGGTGGCAGGGGGCCTTCCAAGACACCGGGGAGCTGTTTTTT. Protein product: CASSFRWQGAFQDTGELFF.

The chain uses TRBV6-1 and TRBJ1-5, with D unresolved. Trimming stripped 2 bases from V and 4 bases from J, with 15 bases between. The V gene's germline CDR1 is MNHNS and CDR2 SASEGT. This CDR3 has 16 amino acids. The CDR3 here is CASSERQVHRNQPQHF. CDR3 coding DNA: TGTGCCAGCAGTGAACGGCAGGTTCATAGGAATCAGCCCCAGCATTTT.

V and J are TRBV5-5 and TRBJ1-5, with TRBD1 identical over 7 bases. From germline, CDR1 is SGHKS and CDR2 YYEKEE (reference sequence). V lost 4 bases, J lost 0 bases, and 4 bases stayed unmatched. The CDR3 sequence is 15 residues long. The CDR3 DNA is TGTGCCAGCAGCCTGGGGACAGCTAGCAATCAGCCCCAGCATTTT. Translated, it gives CASSLGTASNQPQHF. Together with reference TRBV5-5 and TRBJ1-5, the CDR3 gives the full variable domain: DAGVTQSPTHLIKTRGQQVTLRCSPISGHKSVSWYQQVLGQGPQFIFQYYEKEERGRGNFPDRFSARQFPNYSSELNVNALLLGDSALYLCASSLGTASNQPQHFGDGTRLSIL.

This clone was recorded only once. The chain is built from TRBV5-6 and TRBJ2-7, with D perhaps given as TRBD1 or TRBD2 (5 bases each). Germline-derived CDR1 and CDR2 are SGHDT and YYEEEE. The CDR3 sequence is 14 residues long. V dropped 4 bases and J dropped 7 bases, with 18 bases sitting between them. CDR3 bases: TGTGCCAGCAGCACGGGTAGCAGCGAGGGGGAGCAGTACTTC. It translates to CASSTGSSEGEQYF.

This chain links TRBV11-2 with TRBJ1-2; maybe TRBD1 (6 bases). Germline CDR1 and CDR2: SGHAT and FQNNGV. Trimming shortened V by 1 base and J by 7 bases, and 16 bases separated the two germline ends. The CDR3 runs to 15 residues. CDR3 loop: CASSLVLYRDRGYTF. The CDR3 bases are TGTGCCAGCAGCTTAGTCTTGTACAGGGATCGTGGCTACACCTTC.

The chain joins TRBV14 to TRBJ1-1; D is unclear. This CDR3 is built from 13 residues. Germline CDR1 reads SGHDN; CDR2 reads FVKESK. With 1 base removed from V and 6 bases from J, the gap between germline ends came to 9 bases. CDR3 protein: CASSQGFLSEAFF. The CDR3 coding sequence is TGTGCCAGCAGCCAAGGATTTTTGTCTGAAGCTTTCTTT.